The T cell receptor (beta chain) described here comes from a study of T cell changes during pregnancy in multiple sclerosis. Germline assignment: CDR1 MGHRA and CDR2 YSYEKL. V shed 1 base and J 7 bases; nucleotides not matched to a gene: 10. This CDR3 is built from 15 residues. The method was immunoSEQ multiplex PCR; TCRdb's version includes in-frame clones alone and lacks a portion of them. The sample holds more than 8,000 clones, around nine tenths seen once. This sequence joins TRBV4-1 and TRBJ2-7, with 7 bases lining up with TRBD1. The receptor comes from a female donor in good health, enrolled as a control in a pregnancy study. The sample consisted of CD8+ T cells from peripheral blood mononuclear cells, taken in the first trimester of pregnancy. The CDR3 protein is CASSQATGERWEQYF. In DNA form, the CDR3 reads TGCGCCAGCAGCCAAGCTACAGGGGAGCGGTGGGAGCAGTACTTC.